This passage covers 21 T cell receptor beta chains from one sample sequenced in a study of cytotoxic CD8 clonotypes in ibrutinib-treated CLL. Sequencing was performed with immunoSEQ multiplex PCR; in TCRdb, only in-frame clones are kept and a portion is missing. The sample records about 160,000 clones, roughly 90% being singletons. This specimen consisted of PBMCs, obtained at disease progression, from a patient treated with ibrutinib. These receptors were obtained from a human donor with chronic lymphocytic leukemia.

The sample holds a few counts of this clone. The chain combines TRBV19 with TRBJ2-1, with 9 bases matching TRBD2. V gave up 4 bases and J gave up 5 bases; unmatched junction bases: 3. Germline V CDR1 and CDR2: LNHDA, SQIVND (reference sequence). The CDR3 loop spans 14 amino acids. CDR3: CASSRLAGHNEQFF. In DNA, the CDR3 is TGTGCCAGTAGTAGGCTAGCGGGACACAATGAGCAGTTCTTC. Variable domain in full (rest from reference TRBV19 and TRBJ2-1): DGGITQSPKYLFRKEGQNVTLSCEQNLNHDAMYWYRQDPGQGLRLIYYSQIVNDFQKGDIAEGYSVSREKKESFPLTVTSAQKNPTAFYLCASSRLAGHNEQFFGPGTRLTVL.

In this sample, this clone turned up once. The J gene is TRBJ2-2, the V gene TRBV5-1; D is perhaps TRBD1 or TRBD2 (7 bases each). V lost 6 bases to trimming and J lost 0 bases, with 12 bases between them. The CDR3 runs 15 residues. From germline, CDR1 is SGHRS and CDR2 YFSETQ. The CDR3 sequence: CASKGGTANTGELFF. The CDR3 coding sequence is TGCGCCAGCAAGGGGGGGACAGCGAACACCGGGGAGCTGTTTTTT.

The V gene is TRBV4-2, the J gene TRBJ2-7; weak D call: TRBD1 (5 bases). The germline CDR1 and CDR2 sequences are LGHNA and YNFKEQ. Trimming removed 4 bases from V and 7 bases from J, with 8 bases in between. The CDR3 is 11 residues long. This CDR3 is CASSPGSEQYF. CDR3 nucleotide sequence: TGTGCCAGCAGCCCAGGGTCGGAGCAGTACTTC.

The J gene is TRBJ1-2, the V gene TRBV9; D not resolved. Trimming removed 3 bases at V and 4 bases at J, with 16 bases between. The CDR3 runs 15 residues. Germline V CDR1 and CDR2: SGDLS, YYNGEE. CDR3 nucleotides: TGTGCCAGCAGCGCCTCCCCCTCCGGGAGCTATGGCTACACCTTC. Amino acids: CASSASPSGSYGYTF. The full variable domain, its missing parts supplied by reference TRBV9 and TRBJ1-2, is DSGVTQTPKHLITATGQRVTLRCSPRSGDLSVYWYQQSLDQGLQFLIQYYNGEERAKGNILERFSAQQFPDLHSELNLSSLELGDSALYFCASSASPSGSYGYTFGSGTRLTVV.

V gene TRBV28 combines with J gene TRBJ2-5; no clear D gene. Germline-derived CDR1 and CDR2 are MDHEN and SYDVKM. The CDR3 spans 13 residues. Trimming removed 3 bases at V and 0 bases at J, with 5 bases between. The CDR3 DNA is TGTGCCAGCAGTTTTCTAGACCAAGAGACCCAGTACTTC. Amino acids: CASSFLDQETQYF.

The rearrangement joins TRBV5-1 to TRBJ2-2, with D perhaps matching TRBD2 (6 bases). Germline V gene sequence: CDR1 SGHRS, CDR2 YFSETQ. V was cut by 2 bases and J by 1 base, with 15 bases left in between. This CDR3 has 17 amino acids. The CDR3 sequence: CASSFPVEGMNTGELFF. The DNA for the CDR3 is TGCGCCAGCAGCTTTCCAGTGGAGGGTATGAACACCGGGGAGCTGTTTTTT.

The chain is built from TRBV6-1 and TRBJ2-7, with 9 positions matching TRBD2. V was clipped by 4 bases and J by 2 bases; unmatched bases: 3. The CDR3 is 14 residues long. CDR1 and CDR2 from the germline V gene are MNHNS and SASEGT. CDR3 bases: TGTGCCAGCAGTGTGGCTAGCGGGACCTACGAGCAGTACTTC. Protein sequence: CASSVASGTYEQYF.

This chain connects TRBV18 to TRBJ2-3, with D perhaps matching TRBD1 (5 bases). The CDR3 sequence is 15 residues long. CDR1 is KGHSH and CDR2 is LQKENI in the germline V gene. V dropped 3 bases and J dropped 2 bases, with 12 bases sitting between them. The CDR3 protein is CASSPTAPNTDTQYF. Written as DNA, the CDR3 is TGTGCCAGCTCACCGACAGCCCCAAACACAGATACGCAGTATTTT.

The V and J genes are TRBV29-1 and TRBJ1-5; D perhaps matches TRBD1 (5 bases). Trimming shortened V by 7 bases and J by 0 bases, and 10 bases separated the two germline ends. CDR3 length: 13 residues. Germline V gene data show CDR1 as SQVTM and CDR2 as ANQGSEA. The DNA of the CDR3 is TGCAGCGCTCAGGGAAATAGCAATCAGCCCCAGCATTTT. Translating it yields CSAQGNSNQPQHF.

The V call is TRBV12-5, the J call TRBJ2-2, with 7 bases aligning to TRBD1. The CDR3 is made up of 14 amino acids. Germline assignment: CDR1 LGHNT and CDR2 FRNRAP. J was trimmed by 4 bases and V by 1 base; bases with no gene match: 0. The CDR3 nucleotides are TGTGCTAGTGGTTTGGGACAGGGCACCGGGGAGCTGTTTTTT. Translating it yields CASGLGQGTGELFF.

The chain carries TRBV28 and TRBJ2-4; D assignment may be TRBD1 or TRBD2 (5 bases each). The V end was cut by 10 bases, the J end by 1 base, with 14 bases between. The CDR3 consists of 14 residues. Germline loops: CDR1 MDHEN, CDR2 SYDVKM. The CDR3 protein is CATTRGAAKNIQYF. In DNA, the CDR3 is TGTGCCACCACCAGAGGGGCCGCCAAAAACATTCAGTACTTC.

CDR3 sequence reads: CASSLGPTSGRAPDTQYF. The CDR3 nucleotides are TGTGCCAGCAGCTTGGGTCCTACTAGCGGGAGAGCACCAGATACGCAGTATTTT. V and J are TRBV5-5 and TRBJ2-3, with TRBD2 identical over 11 bases. Trimming took 0 bases from V and 4 from J; bases not matched to a gene: 10. Germline lookup yields CDR1 SGHKS and CDR2 YYEKEE (reference sequence). CDR3 length: 18 amino acids.

The chain recombines TRBV28 with TRBJ2-7; 9 bases line up with TRBD1. Germline V lookup: CDR1 MDHEN, CDR2 SYDVKM. The CDR3 has 15 amino acids. The ends lost 5 bases at V and 4 bases at J; junction bases unmatched: 9. The CDR3 loop reads CASSKINRGQYEQYF. The CDR3 DNA follows: TGTGCCAGCAGTAAAATCAACAGGGGGCAATACGAGCAGTACTTC.

The J gene is TRBJ2-5, the V gene TRBV6-5; 7 bases agree with TRBD1. Germline-derived CDR1 and CDR2 are MNHEY and SVGAGI. Unmatched junction bases numbered 8, after V lost 2 bases and J lost 5 bases. The CDR3 length is 15 residues. The CDR3 region has the DNA TGTGCCAGCAGTTACGGGCCAGGGGGTCGGGAGACCCAGTACTTC. Translating it yields CASSYGPGGRETQYF.

The V and J genes are TRBV4-3 and TRBJ2-1, with 9 bases aligning to TRBD1. V lost 1 base to trimming and J lost 5 bases; unmatched junction nucleotides: 12. Germline CDR1 reads LGHNA; CDR2 reads YSLEER. The CDR3 totals 18 residues. The CDR3 DNA reads as TGCGCCAGCAGCCAAGGTTCACGGACAGGGGCTCCCCACAATGAGCAGTTCTTC. This sequence encodes CASSQGSRTGAPHNEQFF.

V is TRBV2 and J is TRBJ2-1; the match to TRBD1 covers 10 bases. J gave up 8 bases and V 5 bases, and 12 bases lay outside the gene matches. From germline, CDR1 is SNHLY and CDR2 FYNNEI. This CDR3 comprises 16 residues. The CDR3 bases are TGTGCCAGCAGTTTAACGACAGGGGGCGGGGAGGATGAGCAGTTCTTC. Encoded protein: CASSLTTGGGEDEQFF.

The rearrangement joins TRBV13 to TRBJ1-4; 7 nucleotides align to TRBD1. CDR3 length: 14 residues. From germline, CDR1 is PRHDT and CDR2 FYEKMQ (reference sequence). J gave up 5 bases and V 5 bases, and 5 bases lay outside the gene matches. The DNA of the CDR3 is TGTGCCAGCAGCCAGGGGGGGCTAAATGAAAAACTGTTTTTT. Translating gives CASSQGGLNEKLFF.

The chain uses TRBV19 and TRBJ1-5; D perhaps matches TRBD1 (5 bases). This CDR3 comprises 15 residues. The V and J ends lost 2 bases and 2 bases respectively, with 10 bases between them. Germline assignment: CDR1 LNHDA and CDR2 SQIVND (reference sequence). The CDR3 sequence: CASSISSGRNQPQHF. The CDR3 bases are TGTGCCAGTAGTATATCGTCGGGACGCAATCAGCCCCAGCATTTT.

The chain employs TRBV19 and TRBJ2-1, with 7 bases fitting TRBD1. The CDR3 runs 18 residues. In germline, CDR1 is LNHDA, CDR2 SQIVND (reference sequence). The junction had 18 bases not matched to a gene; V was cut back by 5 bases and J by 5 bases. DNA for the CDR3: TGTGCCAGTAGTGCCCGGACAGGCTCGGCTACTTCGAACAATGAGCAGTTCTTC. Its protein product is CASSARTGSATSNNEQFF.

The chain has TRBV6-5 and TRBJ2-5; 10 bases map to TRBD1. The CDR3 covers 15 residues. CDR1 MNHEY and CDR2 SVGAGI come from the germline V gene. The V and J ends lost 6 bases and 5 bases, in that order; junction bases with no gene match: 9. CDR3 sequence (DNA): TGTGCCAGCAGCCCGACAGGGGGCGCTGGGGAGACCCAGTACTTC. It yields the protein CASSPTGGAGETQYF.

The chain is built from TRBV6-1 and TRBJ2-7; 8 nucleotides match TRBD1. Germline trimming cut 3 bases from V and 2 bases from J; bases unmatched to any gene: 3. Per the germline V gene, CDR1 is MNHNS and CDR2 is SASEGT. The CDR3 length is 14 residues. The CDR3 sequence: CASSERQGPYEQYF. The CDR3 DNA sequence: TGTGCCAGCAGTGAGCGACAGGGGCCCTACGAGCAGTACTTC.